The clone carrying this T cell receptor beta chain has just one count. This specimen belongs to a study of blood T cell repertoires in COVID-19. Sequencing was performed with immunoSEQ multiplex PCR; in TCRdb, only in-frame clones are kept and a portion is missing. The sample has 350,000 to 400,000 clones; 80% to 90% are singletons. The clonotype originates from a man aged 18-30 years who had recovered from COVID-19. Sequences were obtained from PBMCs or T cells enriched from blood (not recorded which).

DNA of the CDR3: TGTGCCAGCAGCTTAGAGGGGGCGAGAGGCAGTGAGCAGTTCTTC. Translation: CASSLEGARGSEQFF. This chain uses TRBV11-1 with TRBJ2-1; TRBD1 matches at 7 bases. The CDR3 extends over 15 amino acids. Germline V gene sequence: CDR1 SGHAT, CDR2 FQDESV (reference sequence). Germline trimming cut 1 base from V and 9 bases from J; bases unmatched to any gene: 9. Full variable domain (missing parts from reference TRBV11-1 and TRBJ2-1): EAEVAQSPRYKITEKSQAVAFWCDPISGHATLYWYRQILGQGPELLVQFQDESVVDDSQLPKDRFSAERLKGVDSTLKIQPAELGDSAMYLCASSLEGARGSEQFFGPGTRLTVL.